Listed here are 16 T cell receptor beta chains from one sample, sequenced in a study of response to subunit inactivated influenza vaccine. TCRdb re-called the RT-PCR reads through MiXCR, storing one row per CDR3 protein. The repertoire has under 950,000 distinct CDR3 sequences, about 20% of them found once; the top ten carry roughly 10%. The sequencing used PBMCs from blood, collected 5 to 6 days after vaccination. The receptor source for this set is a man aged 50 or older who received an inactivated influenza vaccine.

This clonotype was counted between two and nine times. This chain joins TRBV20-1 and TRBJ2-2; TRBD1 aligns across 11 bases. This CDR3 spans 14 amino acids. The trim removed 6 bases at V and 4 bases at J, leaving 4 bases unmatched. Per the germline V gene, CDR1 is DFQATT and CDR2 is SNEGSKA (reference sequence). DNA of the CDR3: TGCAGTGCGCGGACAGGGGGCCTCACCGGGGAGCTGTTTTTT. Its protein product is CSARTGGLTGELFF.

This clonotype was seen a few times. The chain has TRBV6-1 and TRBJ2-3; tentatively, D is TRBD2 (6 bases). The germline V and J ends were trimmed by 6 bases and 2 bases, with 9 bases remaining between them. This CDR3 spans 13 amino acids. The germline CDR1 and CDR2 sequences are MNHNS and SASEGT. The CDR3 sequence: CASRRDLTDTQYF. CDR3 nucleotides: TGTGCCAGCAGGCGGGACCTCACAGATACGCAGTATTTT.

The chain is built from TRBV6-1 and TRBJ1-1; TRBD1 might be the D (6 bases). V was clipped by 9 bases and J by 2 bases, with 22 bases between them. The CDR3 loop spans 16 amino acids. The germline gives CDR1 MNHNS, CDR2 SASEGT. The CDR3 loop reads CARKRDRYPFNTEAFF. The CDR3 nucleotides read TGTGCCAGAAAACGTGACAGGTATCCGTTCAACACTGAAGCTTTCTTT.

The chain couples TRBV20-1 to TRBJ2-5; a weak D match, TRBD2 (6 bases). V was cut by 2 bases and J by 0 bases, with 10 bases left in between. In germline, CDR1 is DFQATT, CDR2 SNEGSKA (reference sequence). This CDR3 has 14 amino acids. The DNA for the CDR3 is TGCAGTGCTAGAAGACTAGGGCACCAAGAGACCCAGTACTTC. Its protein product is CSARRLGHQETQYF.

This rearrangement joins TRBV20-1 to TRBJ2-7, with D unresolved. Germline V gives CDR1 DFQATT, CDR2 SNEGSKA (reference sequence). V lost 3 bases and J 0 bases, leaving 9 bases between the germline ends. This CDR3 is built from 13 residues. The DNA for the CDR3 is TGCAGTGCTAGGCGCGAGAGCTCCTACGAGCAGTACTTC. This sequence encodes CSARRESSYEQYF.

The chain has TRBV6-1 and TRBJ1-3; 7 bases fit TRBD1. Germline CDR1 MNHNS, CDR2 SASEGT. This CDR3 region has 14 residues. Germline trimming cut 9 bases from V and 0 bases from J; bases unmatched to any gene: 5. In nucleotides, the CDR3 is TGTGCCAGTACAGGGGCGAGCTCTGGAAACACCATATATTTT. It translates to CASTGASSGNTIYF.

CDR3 nucleotides: TGCAGTGCCGGTCCCGCGGAAGATACGCAGTATTTT. This sequence encodes CSAGPAEDTQYF. The chain employs TRBV20-1 and TRBJ2-3; D gene ambiguous. CDR3 length: 12 amino acids. Per germline, CDR1 DFQATT and CDR2 SNEGSKA (reference sequence). V was trimmed by 6 bases and J by 5 bases, leaving 12 bases between them.

The genes are TRBV7-9 and TRBJ2-1; 8 bases are shared with TRBD1. CDR1 and CDR2 (germline): SEHNR, FQNEAQ (reference sequence). This CDR3 is 16 amino acids long. V lost 5 bases, J lost 5 bases, and 11 bases stayed unmatched. CDR3 protein: CASSPRRGQTNNEQFF. CDR3 in DNA: TGTGCCAGCAGCCCCCGCAGGGGGCAAACAAACAATGAGCAGTTCTTC.

V usage is TRBV6-2 or TRBV6-3 and J usage is TRBJ2-1; the match to TRBD1 covers 7 bases. J gave up 7 bases and V 4 bases, and 4 bases lay outside the gene matches. Germline CDR1 MNHEY, CDR2 SVGEGT. The CDR3 consists of 13 residues. This CDR3 is CASSLQGINEQFF. As DNA, the CDR3 is TGTGCCAGCAGTTTACAGGGGATTAATGAGCAGTTCTTC.

This clonotype was picked up many times. V and J are TRBV5-1 and TRBJ2-1, with 7 bases that match TRBD1. V trimming: 2 bases; J trimming: 6 bases; junction bases outside the gene matches: 5. This CDR3 region has 14 residues. Germline-derived CDR1 and CDR2 are SGHRS and YFSETQ. The CDR3 DNA reads as TGCGCCAGCAGCTTTGGACAGGACTCCAATGAGCAGTTCTTC. This encodes CASSFGQDSNEQFF.

This clonotype was seen a few times. The rearrangement joins TRBV6-2 or TRBV6-3 to TRBJ2-4; D is undetermined. Germline V gene data show CDR1 as MNHEY and CDR2 as SVGEGT. There are 14 residues in the CDR3. V lost 7 bases, J lost 7 bases, and 17 bases lay in between. CDR3 DNA sequence: TGTGCCAGCACCCCTCTTAACGGACCGAACATTCAGTACTTC. It yields the protein CASTPLNGPNIQYF.

This clonotype was recorded a few times. J is TRBJ2-7 and V is TRBV9, with 15 positions matching TRBD2. Germline V gene lookup returns CDR1 SGDLS and CDR2 YYNGEE. CDR3 size: 16 residues. The trim removed 4 bases at V and 7 bases at J, leaving 9 bases unmatched. The DNA of the CDR3 is TGTGCCAGCAGCTCCAAGCCGGGACTAGCGGGAGGTGAGCAGTACTTC. Translated, it gives CASSSKPGLAGGEQYF.

The V call is TRBV12-3 or TRBV12-4, the J call TRBJ1-5; possibly TRBD1 for D (5 bases). The CDR3 loop spans 12 amino acids. V lost 6 bases and J 6 bases, leaving 9 bases between the germline ends. CDR3: CASRRGFQPQHF. The CDR3 nucleotides are TGTGCCAGCAGGAGGGGTTTTCAGCCCCAGCATTTT.

The chain carries TRBV5-1 and TRBJ2-1, with 7 nucleotides matching TRBD2. The CDR3 consists of 15 residues. The germline CDR1 and CDR2 sequences are SGHRS and YFSETQ. The trim removed 4 bases at V and 0 bases at J, leaving 4 bases unmatched. CDR3 bases: TGCGCCAGCAGCGAAAGCGGGACCTCCTACAATGAGCAGTTCTTC. It yields the protein CASSESGTSYNEQFF.

The chain uses TRBV28 and TRBJ2-2; D ambiguous. The CDR3 length is 18 residues. The germline V gene has CDR1 MDHEN and CDR2 SYDVKM. V was cut by 3 bases and J by 2 bases, with 19 bases left in between. The CDR3 protein is CASSLKASASLNTGELFF. For the CDR3, the DNA is TGTGCCAGCAGTTTGAAGGCGTCGGCCTCCCTTAACACCGGGGAGCTGTTTTTT.

The chain is built from TRBV5-1 and TRBJ1-3, with D possibly matching TRBD1 (5 bases). The CDR3 is 16 amino acids. The ends were cut back, 0 bases at V and 1 base at J, with 11 bases in the middle. Germline V gene lookup returns CDR1 SGHRS and CDR2 YFSETQ. The DNA for the CDR3 is TGCGCCAGCAGCTTGGCCGGGGGAGCTTCTGGAAACACCATATATTTT. Amino acids: CASSLAGGASGNTIYF.